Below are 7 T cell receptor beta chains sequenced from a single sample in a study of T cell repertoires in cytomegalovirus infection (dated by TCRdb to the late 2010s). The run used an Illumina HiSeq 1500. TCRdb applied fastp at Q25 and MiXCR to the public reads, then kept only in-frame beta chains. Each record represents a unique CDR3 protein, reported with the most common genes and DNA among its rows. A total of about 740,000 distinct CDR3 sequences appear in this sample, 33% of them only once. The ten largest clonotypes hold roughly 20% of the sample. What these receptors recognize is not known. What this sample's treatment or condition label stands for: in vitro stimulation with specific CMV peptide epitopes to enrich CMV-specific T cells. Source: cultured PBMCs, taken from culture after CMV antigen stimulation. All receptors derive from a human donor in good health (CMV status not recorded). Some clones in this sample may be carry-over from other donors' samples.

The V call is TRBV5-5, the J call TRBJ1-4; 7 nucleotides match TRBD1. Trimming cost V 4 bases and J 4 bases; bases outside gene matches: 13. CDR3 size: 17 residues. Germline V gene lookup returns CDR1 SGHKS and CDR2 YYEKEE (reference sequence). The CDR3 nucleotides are TGTGCCAGCAGCGAGCGACCCCGGGACAGAGTTAATGAAAAACTGTTTTTT. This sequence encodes CASSERPRDRVNEKLFF.

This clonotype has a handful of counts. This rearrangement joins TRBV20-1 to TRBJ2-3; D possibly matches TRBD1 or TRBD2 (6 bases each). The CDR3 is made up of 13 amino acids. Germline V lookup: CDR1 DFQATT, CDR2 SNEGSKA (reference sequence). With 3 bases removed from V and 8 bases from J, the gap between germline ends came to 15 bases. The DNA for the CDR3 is TGCAGTGCTAGTAGCACCCGGGGGCGTACGCAGTATTTT. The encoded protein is CSASSTRGRTQYF.

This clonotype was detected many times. CDR3 sequence reads: CASSLAANSYEQYF. CDR3 coding DNA: TGTGCCAGCAGCTTAGCTGCTAACTCCTACGAGCAGTACTTC. This sequence joins TRBV7-2 and TRBJ2-7; D uncertain. The V and J ends lost 0 bases and 0 bases respectively, with 6 bases between them. The germline V gene has CDR1 SGHTA and CDR2 FQGNSA. The CDR3 sequence is 14 residues long.

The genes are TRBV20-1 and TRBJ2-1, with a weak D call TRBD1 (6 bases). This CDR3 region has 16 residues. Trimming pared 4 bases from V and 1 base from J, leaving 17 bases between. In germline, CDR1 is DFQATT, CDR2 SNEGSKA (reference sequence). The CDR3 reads CSATFGNRVSYNEQFF. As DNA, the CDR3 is TGCAGTGCTACCTTCGGTAACAGGGTGTCCTACAATGAGCAGTTCTTC.

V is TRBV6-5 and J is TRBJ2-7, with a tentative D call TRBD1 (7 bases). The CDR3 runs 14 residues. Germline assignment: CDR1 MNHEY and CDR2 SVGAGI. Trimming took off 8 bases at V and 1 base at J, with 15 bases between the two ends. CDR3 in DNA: TGTGCCAGCCTTAGGTCAGGGGGGTCCTACGAGCAGTACTTC. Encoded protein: CASLRSGGSYEQYF.

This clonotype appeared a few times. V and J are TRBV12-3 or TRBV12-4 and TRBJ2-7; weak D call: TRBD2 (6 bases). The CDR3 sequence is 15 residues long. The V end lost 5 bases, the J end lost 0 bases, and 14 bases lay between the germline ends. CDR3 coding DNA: TGTGCCAGCAGTACCCTCGCGGGGCGCTCCTACGAGCAGTACTTC. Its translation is CASSTLAGRSYEQYF.

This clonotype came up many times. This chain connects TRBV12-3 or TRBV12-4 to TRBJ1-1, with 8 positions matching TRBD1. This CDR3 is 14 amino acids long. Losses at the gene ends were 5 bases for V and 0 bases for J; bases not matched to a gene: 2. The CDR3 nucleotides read TGTGCCAGCAGTAGGACAGGGCTGAACACTGAAGCTTTCTTT. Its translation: CASSRTGLNTEAFF.